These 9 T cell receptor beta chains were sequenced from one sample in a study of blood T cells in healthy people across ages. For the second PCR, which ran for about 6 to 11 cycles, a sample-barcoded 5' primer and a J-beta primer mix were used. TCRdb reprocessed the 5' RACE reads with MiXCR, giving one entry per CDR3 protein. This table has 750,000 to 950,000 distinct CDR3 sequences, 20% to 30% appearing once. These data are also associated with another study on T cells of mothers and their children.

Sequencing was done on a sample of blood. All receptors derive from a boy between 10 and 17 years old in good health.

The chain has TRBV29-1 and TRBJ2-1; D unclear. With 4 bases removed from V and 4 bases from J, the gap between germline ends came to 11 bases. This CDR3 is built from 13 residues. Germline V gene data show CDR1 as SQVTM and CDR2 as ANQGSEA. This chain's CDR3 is CSVVKTGYNEQFF. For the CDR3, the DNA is TGCAGCGTTGTAAAGACCGGATACAATGAGCAGTTCTTC.

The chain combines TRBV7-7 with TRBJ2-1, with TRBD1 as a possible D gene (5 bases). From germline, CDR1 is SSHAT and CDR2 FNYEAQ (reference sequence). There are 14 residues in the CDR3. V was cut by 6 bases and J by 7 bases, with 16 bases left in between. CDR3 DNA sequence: TGTGCCAGCAGTCGAACTCAGACAGATAATGAGCAGTTCTTC. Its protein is CASSRTQTDNEQFF. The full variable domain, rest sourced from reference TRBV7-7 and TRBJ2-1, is GAGVSQSPRYKVTKRGQDVTLRCDPISSHATLYWYQQALGQGPEFLTYFNYEAQPDKSGLPSDRFSAERPEGSISTLTIQRTEQRDSAMYRCASSRTQTDNEQFFGPGTRLTVL.

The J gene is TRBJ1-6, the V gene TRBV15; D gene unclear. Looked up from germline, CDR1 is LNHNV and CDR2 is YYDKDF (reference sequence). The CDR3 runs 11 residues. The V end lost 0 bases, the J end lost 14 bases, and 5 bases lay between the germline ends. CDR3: CATSREGTLHF. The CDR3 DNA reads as TGTGCCACCAGCAGAGAAGGAACCCTCCACTTT.

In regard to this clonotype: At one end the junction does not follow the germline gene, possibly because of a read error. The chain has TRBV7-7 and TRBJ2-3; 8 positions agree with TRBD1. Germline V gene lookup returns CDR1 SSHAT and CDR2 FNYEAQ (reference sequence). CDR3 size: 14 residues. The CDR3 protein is CASSIGQGTDTQYF. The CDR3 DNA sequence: TGTGCTAGCAGCATTGGACAGGGTACAGATACGCAGTATTTT. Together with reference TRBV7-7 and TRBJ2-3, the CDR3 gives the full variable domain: GAGVSQSPRYKVTKRGQDVTLRCDPISSHATLYWYQQALGQGPEFLTYFNYEAQPDKSGLPSDRFSAERPEGSISTLTIQRTEQRDSAMYRCASSIGQGTDTQYFGPGTRLTVL.

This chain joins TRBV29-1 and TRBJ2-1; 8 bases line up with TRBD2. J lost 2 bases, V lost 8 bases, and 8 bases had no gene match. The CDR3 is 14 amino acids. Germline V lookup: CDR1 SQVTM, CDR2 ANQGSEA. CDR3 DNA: TGCAGCCCAAGCCAAGCGGGGGCCTACAATGAGCAGTTCTTC. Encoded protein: CSPSQAGAYNEQFF.

The CDR3 DNA follows: TGTGCCAGCAGTGAGATCCCACTTGGTACCGGAAACACCATATATTTT. The encoded protein is CASSEIPLGTGNTIYF. The chain is built from TRBV27 and TRBJ1-3, with D unresolved. Germline CDR1 MNHEY, CDR2 SMNVEV (reference sequence). The CDR3 has 16 amino acids. Trimming removed 5 bases at V and 4 bases at J, with 18 bases between.

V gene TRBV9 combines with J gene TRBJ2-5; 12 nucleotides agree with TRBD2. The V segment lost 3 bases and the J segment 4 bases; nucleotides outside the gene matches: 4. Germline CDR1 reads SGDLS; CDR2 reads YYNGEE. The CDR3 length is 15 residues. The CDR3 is CASSATSGGLETQYF. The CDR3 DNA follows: TGTGCCAGCAGCGCGACTAGCGGGGGCCTAGAGACCCAGTACTTC.

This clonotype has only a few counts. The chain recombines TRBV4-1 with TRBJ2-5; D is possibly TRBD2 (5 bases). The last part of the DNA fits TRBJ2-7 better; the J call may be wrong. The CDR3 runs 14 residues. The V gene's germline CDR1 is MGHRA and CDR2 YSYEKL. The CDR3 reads CASSQDSPGYEQYF. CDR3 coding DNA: TGCGCCAGCAGCCAAGATTCTCCGGGATACGAGCAGTACTTC.

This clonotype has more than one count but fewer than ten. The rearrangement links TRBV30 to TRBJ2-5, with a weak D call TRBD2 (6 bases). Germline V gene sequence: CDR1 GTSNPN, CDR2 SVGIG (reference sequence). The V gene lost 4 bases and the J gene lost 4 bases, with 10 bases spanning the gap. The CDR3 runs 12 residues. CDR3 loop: CAWMRGAETQYF. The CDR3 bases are TGTGCCTGGATGCGGGGCGCAGAGACCCAGTACTTC.